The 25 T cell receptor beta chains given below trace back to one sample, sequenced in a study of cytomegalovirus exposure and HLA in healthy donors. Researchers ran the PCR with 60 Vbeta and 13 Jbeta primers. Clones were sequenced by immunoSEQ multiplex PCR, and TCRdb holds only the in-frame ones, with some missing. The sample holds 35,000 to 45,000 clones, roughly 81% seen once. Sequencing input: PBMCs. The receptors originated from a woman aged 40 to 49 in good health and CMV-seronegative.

CDR3 nucleotide sequence: TGTGCCAGCAGCTTGGGATTCGGGGGGAACCAAGAGACCCAGTACTTC. Translated: CASSLGFGGNQETQYF. This rearrangement joins TRBV5-4 to TRBJ2-5, with TRBD2 matching 7 bases. The germline V gene has CDR1 SGHNT and CDR2 YYREEE (reference sequence). With V trimmed by 0 bases and J by 0 bases, 5 bases remained unmatched. This CDR3 is built from 16 residues. Drawing the rest from reference TRBV5-4 and TRBJ2-5, the complete variable domain is ETGVTQSPTHLIKTRGQQVTLRCSSQSGHNTVSWYQQALGQGPQFIFQYYREEENGRGNFPPRFSGLQFPNYSSELNVNALELDDSALYLCASSLGFGGNQETQYFGPGTRLLVL.

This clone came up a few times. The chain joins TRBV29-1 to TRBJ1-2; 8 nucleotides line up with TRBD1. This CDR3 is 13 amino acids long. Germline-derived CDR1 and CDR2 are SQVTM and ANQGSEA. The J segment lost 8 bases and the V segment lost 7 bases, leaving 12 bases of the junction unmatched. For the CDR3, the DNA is TGCAGCGCTGGACAGGGCCGACAAAGCGGCTACACCTTC. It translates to CSAGQGRQSGYTF.

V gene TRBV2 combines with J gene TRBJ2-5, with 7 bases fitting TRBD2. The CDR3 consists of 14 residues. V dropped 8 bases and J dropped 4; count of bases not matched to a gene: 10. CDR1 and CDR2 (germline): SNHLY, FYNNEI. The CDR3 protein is CASGLVGGGETQYF. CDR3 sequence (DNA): TGTGCCAGCGGACTAGTGGGAGGAGGAGAGACCCAGTACTTC. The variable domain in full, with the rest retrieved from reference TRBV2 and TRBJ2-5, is EPEVTQTPSHQVTQMGQEVILRCVPISNHLYFYWYRQILGQKVEFLVSFYNNEISEKSEIFDDQFSVERPDGSNFTLKIRSTKLEDSAMYFCASGLVGGGETQYFGPGTRLLVL.

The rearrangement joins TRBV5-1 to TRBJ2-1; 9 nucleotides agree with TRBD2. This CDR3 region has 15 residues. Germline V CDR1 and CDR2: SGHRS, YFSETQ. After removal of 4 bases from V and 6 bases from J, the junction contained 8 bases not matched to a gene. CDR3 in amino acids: CASSPPGLAGNEQFF. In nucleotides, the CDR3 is TGCGCCAGCAGCCCTCCGGGACTAGCTGGCAATGAGCAGTTCTTC.

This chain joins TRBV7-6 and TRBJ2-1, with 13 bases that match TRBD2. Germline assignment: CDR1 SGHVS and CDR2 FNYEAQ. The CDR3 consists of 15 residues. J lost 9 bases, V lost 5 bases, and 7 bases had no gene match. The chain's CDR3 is CASSALAGGQSEQFF. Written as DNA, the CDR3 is TGTGCCAGCAGCGCACTAGCGGGGGGGCAGAGTGAGCAGTTCTTC.

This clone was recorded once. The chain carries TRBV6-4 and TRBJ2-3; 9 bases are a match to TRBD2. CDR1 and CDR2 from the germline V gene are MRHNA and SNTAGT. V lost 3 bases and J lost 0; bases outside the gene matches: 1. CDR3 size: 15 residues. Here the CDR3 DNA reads TGTGCCAGCAGTGAGAGCGGGGGGAGCACAGATACGCAGTATTTT. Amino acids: CASSESGGSTDTQYF.

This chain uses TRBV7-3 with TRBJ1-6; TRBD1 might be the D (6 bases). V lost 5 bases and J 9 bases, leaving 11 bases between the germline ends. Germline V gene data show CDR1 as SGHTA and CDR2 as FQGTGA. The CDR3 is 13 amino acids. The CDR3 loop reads CASSVLQGSPLHF. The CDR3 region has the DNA TGTGCCAGCAGCGTCCTACAGGGTTCACCCCTCCACTTT.

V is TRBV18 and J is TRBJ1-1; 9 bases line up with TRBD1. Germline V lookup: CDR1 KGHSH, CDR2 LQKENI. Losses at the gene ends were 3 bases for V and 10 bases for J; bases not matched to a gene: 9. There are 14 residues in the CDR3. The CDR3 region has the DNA TGTGCCAGCTCACCCGGGACAGGGTCCGGAGGAGCTTTCTTT. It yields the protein CASSPGTGSGGAFF.

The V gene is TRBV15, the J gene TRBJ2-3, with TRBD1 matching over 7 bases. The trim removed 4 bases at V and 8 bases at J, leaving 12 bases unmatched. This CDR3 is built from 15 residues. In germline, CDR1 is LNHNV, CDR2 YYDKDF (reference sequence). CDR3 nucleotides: TGTGCCACCAGCATGGACGGAACAGGGGTAGTTACGCAGTATTTT. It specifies CATSMDGTGVVTQYF.

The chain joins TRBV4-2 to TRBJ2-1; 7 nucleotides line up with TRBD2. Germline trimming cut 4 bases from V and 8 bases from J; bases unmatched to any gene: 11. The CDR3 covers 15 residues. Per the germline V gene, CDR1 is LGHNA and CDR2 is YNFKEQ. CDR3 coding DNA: TGTGCCAGCAGCCTGGCAGGCGGGGGTGGGGATGAGCAGTTCTTC. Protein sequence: CASSLAGGGGDEQFF.

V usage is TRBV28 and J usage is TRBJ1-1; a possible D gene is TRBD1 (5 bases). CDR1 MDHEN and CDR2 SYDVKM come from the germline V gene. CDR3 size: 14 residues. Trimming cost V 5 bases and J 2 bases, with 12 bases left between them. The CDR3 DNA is TGTGCCAGCAGTCCCTCCGGGGGAAACACTGAAGCTTTCTTT. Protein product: CASSPSGGNTEAFF.

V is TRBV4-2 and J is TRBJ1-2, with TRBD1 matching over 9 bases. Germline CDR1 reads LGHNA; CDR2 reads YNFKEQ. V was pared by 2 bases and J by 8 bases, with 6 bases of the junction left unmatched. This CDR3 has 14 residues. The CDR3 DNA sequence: TGTGCCAGCAGCCAATCCGGGACAGGGTGGGGCTACACCTTC. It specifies CASSQSGTGWGYTF.

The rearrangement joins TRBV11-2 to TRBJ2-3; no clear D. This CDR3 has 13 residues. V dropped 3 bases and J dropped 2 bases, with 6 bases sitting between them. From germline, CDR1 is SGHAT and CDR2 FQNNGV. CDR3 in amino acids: CASSFLNTDTQYF. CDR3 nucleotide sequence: TGTGCCAGCAGCTTCCTAAACACAGATACGCAGTATTTT.

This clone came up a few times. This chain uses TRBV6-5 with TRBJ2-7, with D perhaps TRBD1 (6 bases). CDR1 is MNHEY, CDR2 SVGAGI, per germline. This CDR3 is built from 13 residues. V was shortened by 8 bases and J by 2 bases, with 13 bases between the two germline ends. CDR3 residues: CASGRDITYEQYF. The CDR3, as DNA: TGTGCCAGCGGCCGGGACATCACCTACGAGCAGTACTTC.

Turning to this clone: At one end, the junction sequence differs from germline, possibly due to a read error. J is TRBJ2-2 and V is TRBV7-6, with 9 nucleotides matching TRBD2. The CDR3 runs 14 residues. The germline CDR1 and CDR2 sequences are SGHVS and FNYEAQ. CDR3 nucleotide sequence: TGTGCCAGCAGATTAGCGGGAGACACCGGGGAGCTGTTTTTT. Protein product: CASRLAGDTGELFF.

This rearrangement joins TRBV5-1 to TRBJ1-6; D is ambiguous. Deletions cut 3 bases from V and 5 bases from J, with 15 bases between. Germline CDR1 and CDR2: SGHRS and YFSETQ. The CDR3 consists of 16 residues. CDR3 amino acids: CASSSKVASNNSPLHF. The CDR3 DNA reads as TGCGCCAGCAGCTCGAAAGTGGCTTCGAATAATTCACCCCTCCACTTT.

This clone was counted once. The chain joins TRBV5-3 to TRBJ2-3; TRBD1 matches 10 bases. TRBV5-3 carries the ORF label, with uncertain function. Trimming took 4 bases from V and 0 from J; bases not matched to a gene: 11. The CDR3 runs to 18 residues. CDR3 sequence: CARSIISGTGDSTDTQYF. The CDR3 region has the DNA TGTGCCAGAAGCATCATCTCCGGGACAGGGGATAGCACAGATACGCAGTATTTT.

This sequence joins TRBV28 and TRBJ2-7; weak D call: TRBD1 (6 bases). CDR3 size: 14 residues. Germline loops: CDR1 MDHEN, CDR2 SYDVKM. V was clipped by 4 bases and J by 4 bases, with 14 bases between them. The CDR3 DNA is TGTGCCAGCAGTTCATACAGGGAAGGTTACGAGCAGTACGTC. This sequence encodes CASSSYREGYEQYV.

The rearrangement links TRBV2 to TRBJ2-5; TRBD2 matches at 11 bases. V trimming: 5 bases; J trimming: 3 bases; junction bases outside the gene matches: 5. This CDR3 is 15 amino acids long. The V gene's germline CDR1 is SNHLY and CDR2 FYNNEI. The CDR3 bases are TGTGCCAGCAGTCCCCTAGCGGGGGGTGAAGAGACCCAGTACTTC. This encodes CASSPLAGGEETQYF.

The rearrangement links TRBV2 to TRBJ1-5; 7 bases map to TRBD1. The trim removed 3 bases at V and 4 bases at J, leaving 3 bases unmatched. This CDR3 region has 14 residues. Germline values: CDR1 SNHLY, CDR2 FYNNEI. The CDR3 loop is CASSERDRNQPQHF. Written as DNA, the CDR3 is TGTGCCAGCAGTGAGCGGGACAGAAATCAGCCCCAGCATTTT.

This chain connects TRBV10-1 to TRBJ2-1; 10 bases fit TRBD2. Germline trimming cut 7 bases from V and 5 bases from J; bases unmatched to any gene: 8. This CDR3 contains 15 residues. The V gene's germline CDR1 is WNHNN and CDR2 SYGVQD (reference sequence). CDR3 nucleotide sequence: TGCGCCAGCATTCGAGCGGGGGGGACGCACAATGAGCAGTTCTTC. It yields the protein CASIRAGGTHNEQFF.

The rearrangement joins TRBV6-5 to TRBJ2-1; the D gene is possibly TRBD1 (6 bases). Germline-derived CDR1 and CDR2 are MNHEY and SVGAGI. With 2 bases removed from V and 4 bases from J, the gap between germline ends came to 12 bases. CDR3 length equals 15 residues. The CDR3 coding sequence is TGTGCCAGCAGTTACGGGACAAAGATTTACAATGAGCAGTTCTTC. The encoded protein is CASSYGTKIYNEQFF.

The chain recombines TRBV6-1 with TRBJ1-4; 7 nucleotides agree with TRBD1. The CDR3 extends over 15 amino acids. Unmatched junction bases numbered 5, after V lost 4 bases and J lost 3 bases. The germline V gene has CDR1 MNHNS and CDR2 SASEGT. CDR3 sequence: CASSVLGTANEKLFF. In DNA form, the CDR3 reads TGTGCCAGCAGTGTCCTCGGGACAGCTAATGAAAAACTGTTTTTT.

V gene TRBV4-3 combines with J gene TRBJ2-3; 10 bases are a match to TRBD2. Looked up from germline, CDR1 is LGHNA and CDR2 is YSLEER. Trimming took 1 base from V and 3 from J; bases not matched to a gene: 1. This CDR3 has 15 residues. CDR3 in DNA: TGCGCCAGCAGCCAAGGTAGCGGGGGGACAGATACGCAGTATTTT. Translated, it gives CASSQGSGGTDTQYF.

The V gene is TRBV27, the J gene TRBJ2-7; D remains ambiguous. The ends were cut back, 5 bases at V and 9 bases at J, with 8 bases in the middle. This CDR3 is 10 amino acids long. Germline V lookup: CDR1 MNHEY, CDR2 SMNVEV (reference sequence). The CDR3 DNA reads TGTGCCAGCAGTCCCCCTGGGCAGTACGTC. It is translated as CASSPPGQYV.